Each of the 22 T cell receptor beta chains below was sequenced from the same sample in a study of blood T cell repertoires in COVID-19 (TCRdb year 2020). The library was generated by the immunoSEQ multiplex PCR assay. TCRdb took over this immuneACCESS table, retaining in-frame rearrangements with V and J assigned. Such tables are incomplete; in checked studies, under half of the missing clones stem from an unresolved V gene, and the remainder is unexplained. The sample includes hundreds of thousands of clones, with 88% observed a single time. Of the sample, 1.2% to 1.5% falls within the top ten clones. Sequenced material: peripheral blood. The receptors derive from an elderly man with acute or convalescent COVID-19.

J is TRBJ1-6 and V is TRBV6-6, with unresolved D. Germline V gene lookup returns CDR1 MNHNY and CDR2 SVGAGI (reference sequence). The CDR3 runs 14 residues. V was shortened by 4 bases and J by 10 bases, with 14 bases between the two germline ends. As DNA, the CDR3 is TGTGCCAGCAGTTTCATCCCAGGTGGATCACCCCTCCACTTT. This encodes CASSFIPGGSPLHF.

The chain uses TRBV10-3 and TRBJ2-1; a weak D match, TRBD2 (5 bases). Trimming stripped 6 bases from V and 0 bases from J, with 12 bases between. The CDR3 runs 15 residues. Germline V gives CDR1 ENHRY, CDR2 SYGVKD. For the CDR3, the DNA is TGTGCCATCAGGAACGGACTGACCTCCTACAATGAGCAGTTCTTC. Its protein product is CAIRNGLTSYNEQFF.

This rearrangement joins TRBV7-3 to TRBJ2-1; tentatively, D is TRBD1 (6 bases). V was pared by 1 base and J by 8 bases, with 12 bases between. Germline V gives CDR1 SGHTA, CDR2 FQGTGA. CDR3 length equals 14 residues. The CDR3 is CASSLNPEGDEQFF. In nucleotides, the CDR3 is TGTGCCAGCAGCTTAAACCCTGAGGGGGATGAGCAGTTCTTC. The whole variable domain, remainder taken from reference TRBV7-3 and TRBJ2-1, is GAGVSQTPSNKVTEKGKYVELRCDPISGHTALYWYRQSLGQGPEFLIYFQGTGAADDSGLPNDRFFAVRPEGSVSTLKIQRTERGDSAVYLCASSLNPEGDEQFFGPGTRLTVL.

V is TRBV5-4 and J is TRBJ2-7; TRBD2 matches at 7 bases. Germline CDR1 reads SGHNT; CDR2 reads YYREEE (reference sequence). The CDR3 sequence is 15 residues long. The V and J ends lost 4 bases and 5 bases, in that order; junction bases with no gene match: 12. The CDR3 DNA sequence: TGTGCCAGCAGCCCGGGGGGATACTTCGGGGACGAGCAGTACTTC. Protein sequence: CASSPGGYFGDEQYF.

This chain connects TRBV15 to TRBJ1-5, with 9 bases aligning to TRBD1. V shed 5 bases and J 1 base; nucleotides not matched to a gene: 3. This CDR3 region has 15 residues. CDR1 and CDR2 from the germline V gene are LNHNV and YYDKDF (reference sequence). The CDR3 DNA reads as TGTGCCACCAGCCAAGGGACAGGGAGCAATCAGCCCCAGCATTTT. Protein: CATSQGTGSNQPQHF.

This chain links TRBV3-1 (or the pseudogene TRBV3-2) with TRBJ1-1; D is perhaps TRBD1 (6 bases). V lost 3 bases to trimming and J lost 4 bases, with 12 bases between them. The CDR3 has 14 amino acids. Germline V lookup: CDR1 LGHDT, CDR2 YNNKEL (reference sequence). The CDR3 region has the DNA TGTGCCAGCAGCCAGGGCGGGGGGCCCACTGAAGCTTTCTTT. Translation gives CASSQGGGPTEAFF.

The rearrangement joins TRBV28 to TRBJ1-2, with no clear D. This CDR3 has 12 amino acids. V lost 6 bases and J lost 2, with 7 bases in between. Per germline, CDR1 MDHEN and CDR2 SYDVKM. The CDR3 protein is CASRIGNYGYTF. The CDR3 nucleotides are TGTGCCAGCAGAATCGGGAACTATGGCTACACCTTC.

This clone was seen only once. V gene TRBV6-4 combines with J gene TRBJ2-2; D uncertain. CDR1 is MRHNA, CDR2 SNTAGT, per germline. The CDR3 runs to 15 residues. Trimming stripped 5 bases from V and 0 bases from J, with 10 bases between. The CDR3 sequence: CASSQQPSNTGELFF. The DNA of the CDR3 is TGTGCCAGCAGTCAACAGCCATCGAACACCGGGGAGCTGTTTTTT.

The chain couples TRBV19 to TRBJ1-2; TRBD1 matches at 8 bases. The CDR3 is 12 residues long. Unmatched junction bases numbered 4, after V lost 5 bases and J lost 8 bases. Per germline, CDR1 LNHDA and CDR2 SQIVND (reference sequence). CDR3 sequence (DNA): TGTGCCAGTAGTTTTGGACAGGGCGGCTACACCTTC. Translation gives CASSFGQGGYTF. Filled out from reference TRBV19 and TRBJ1-2, the complete variable domain reads DGGITQSPKYLFRKEGQNVTLSCEQNLNHDAMYWYRQDPGQGLRLIYYSQIVNDFQKGDIAEGYSVSREKKESFPLTVTSAQKNPTAFYLCASSFGQGGYTFGSGTRLTVV.

This rearrangement joins TRBV19 to TRBJ2-5; the match to TRBD2 covers 8 bases. The ends lost 5 bases at V and 4 bases at J; junction bases unmatched: 12. Germline-derived CDR1 and CDR2 are LNHDA and SQIVND (reference sequence). CDR3 length equals 16 residues. The CDR3 sequence: CASSRTGGAEGETQYF. In nucleotides, the CDR3 is TGTGCCAGTAGTCGGACCGGGGGGGCCGAGGGAGAGACCCAGTACTTC.

This clone appeared a few times. The rearrangement joins TRBV19 to TRBJ2-1; TRBD2 agrees at 11 bases. The junction had 4 bases not matched to a gene; V was cut back by 6 bases and J by 6 bases. From germline, CDR1 is LNHDA and CDR2 SQIVND (reference sequence). This CDR3 is built from 14 residues. The CDR3: CASRGLADVNEQFF. Written as DNA, the CDR3 is TGTGCCAGTAGGGGACTAGCGGACGTCAATGAGCAGTTCTTC.

V gene TRBV21-1 combines with J gene TRBJ2-7; TRBD2 reflects the table's D call only, with no check against the DNA. TRBV21-1 is assigned pseudogene status. The CDR3 totals 13 residues. For the CDR3, the DNA is TGTGCCAGCGCGGGGGAGCTGCCCTACGAGCAGTACTTC. Protein: CASAGELPYEQYF.

This rearrangement joins TRBV27 to TRBJ2-1, with D perhaps TRBD1 (6 bases). Germline CDR1 reads MNHEY; CDR2 reads SMNVEV (reference sequence). Trimming pared 6 bases from V and 5 bases from J, leaving 17 bases between. The CDR3 has 15 amino acids. CDR3 amino acids: CASRQGRGLNNEQFF. The CDR3 DNA follows: TGTGCCAGCAGACAGGGAAGGGGGTTAAACAATGAGCAGTTCTTC.

This sequence joins TRBV10-3 and TRBJ2-3; D is possibly TRBD1 (6 bases). V dropped 5 bases and J dropped 0 bases, with 9 bases sitting between them. The CDR3 has 14 amino acids. Looked up from germline, CDR1 is ENHRY and CDR2 is SYGVKD. Here the CDR3 reads CAISTGISTDTQYF. As DNA, the CDR3 is TGTGCCATCAGTACAGGGATAAGCACAGATACGCAGTATTTT.

This chain joins TRBV7-6 and TRBJ2-3, with 8 bases aligning to TRBD2. V gave up 5 bases and J gave up 4 bases; unmatched junction bases: 8. The CDR3 sequence is 15 residues long. Germline-derived CDR1 and CDR2 are SGHVS and FNYEAQ. CDR3 region: CASSHMAGGADTQYF. CDR3 in DNA: TGTGCCAGCAGCCACATGGCGGGAGGAGCAGATACGCAGTATTTT.

The chain recombines TRBV5-1 with TRBJ1-2, with D unclear. The CDR3 is 13 residues long. With 3 bases removed from V and 6 bases from J, the gap between germline ends came to 12 bases. Per the germline V gene, CDR1 is SGHRS and CDR2 is YFSETQ. The CDR3 sequence is CASSSQRVDGYTF. The CDR3 DNA sequence: TGCGCCAGCAGCTCCCAACGGGTTGATGGCTACACCTTC.

This sequence joins TRBV6-4 and TRBJ2-5; 12 positions match TRBD2. V was pared by 0 bases and J by 1 base, with 3 bases of the junction left unmatched. There are 17 residues in the CDR3. The germline V gene encodes CDR1 MRHNA and CDR2 SNTAGT. The CDR3 loop is CASSDSTSGRTQETQYF. The CDR3 coding sequence is TGTGCCAGCAGTGACTCGACTAGCGGGAGAACCCAAGAGACCCAGTACTTC.

This clone was detected once. The sample contains more than one DNA sequence encoding this CDR3. This chain connects TRBV5-4 to TRBJ2-5; D may be TRBD1 (6 bases). The CDR3 totals 14 residues. The germline V and J ends were trimmed by 0 bases and 1 base, with 7 bases remaining between them. CDR1 is SGHNT, CDR2 YYREEE, per germline (reference sequence). The CDR3 is CASSLAGVQETQYF. DNA of the CDR3: TGTGCCAGCAGCTTGGCAGGGGTCCAAGAGACCCAGTACTTC.

The genes are TRBV2 and TRBJ1-2; TRBD1 agrees at 9 bases. The CDR3 length is 13 residues. The junction had 4 bases not matched to a gene; V was cut back by 6 bases and J by 5 bases. Germline V lookup: CDR1 SNHLY, CDR2 FYNNEI. CDR3 sequence reads: CASREQGAYGYTF. The CDR3 nucleotides are TGTGCCAGCAGAGAACAGGGGGCGTATGGCTACACCTTC. Using reference TRBV2 and TRBJ1-2 for the parts outside the CDR3, the full variable domain is EPEVTQTPSHQVTQMGQEVILRCVPISNHLYFYWYRQILGQKVEFLVSFYNNEISEKSEIFDDQFSVERPDGSNFTLKIRSTKLEDSAMYFCASREQGAYGYTFGSGTRLTVV.

The chain has TRBV5-1 and TRBJ2-7; 9 positions match TRBD2. Losses at the gene ends were 0 bases for V and 0 bases for J; bases not matched to a gene: 1. Germline V lookup: CDR1 SGHRS, CDR2 YFSETQ. The CDR3 spans 15 residues. CDR3 sequence: CASSLASGASYEQYF. CDR3 bases: TGCGCCAGCAGCTTGGCTAGCGGGGCCTCCTACGAGCAGTACTTC. Looking up the rest from reference TRBV5-1 and TRBJ2-7 gives the full variable domain: KAGVTQTPRYLIKTRGQQVTLSCSPISGHRSVSWYQQTPGQGLQFLFEYFSETQRNKGNFPGRFSGRQFSNSRSEMNVSTLELGDSALYLCASSLASGASYEQYFGPGTRLTVT.

This chain connects TRBV7-3 to TRBJ2-1; TRBD2 matches at 9 bases. CDR1 is SGHTA and CDR2 is FQGTGA in the germline V gene. This CDR3 spans 14 amino acids. The V segment lost 3 bases and the J segment 9 bases; nucleotides outside the gene matches: 6. The CDR3: CASSLRTSASEQFF. The DNA for the CDR3 is TGTGCCAGCAGCTTGCGGACTAGCGCCTCTGAGCAGTTCTTC.

This clone was picked up a small number of times. The rearrangement joins TRBV11-2 to TRBJ1-2, with 9 positions matching TRBD1. With V trimmed by 4 bases and J by 8 bases, 11 bases remained unmatched. Germline CDR1 and CDR2: SGHAT and FQNNGV. This CDR3 is built from 15 residues. CDR3 bases: TGTGCCAGCAGCTCCAACAGGGGGCGCGGCCGCGGCTACACCTTC. Translation gives CASSSNRGRGRGYTF.